This paragraph reports one T cell receptor beta chain. The data originate from a study of blood T cells in healthy people across ages. PCR was performed a second time for roughly 7 to 11 cycles using a sample-barcoded 5' primer and a J-beta primer mix. One entry per CDR3 protein results from TCRdb running MiXCR on the 5' RACE reads. The table has 800,000 to 950,000 distinct CDR3 sequences, about 34% seen once. Input material: blood. The TCR originated in a man younger than 35 in good health.

CDR3 in DNA: TGTGCCAGCAGCCCGGGACAGGGGGCTAAGGAGCAGTACTTC. This sequence encodes CASSPGQGAKEQYF. The V call is TRBV28, the J call TRBJ2-7, with TRBD1 identical over 12 bases. CDR1 and CDR2 from the germline V gene are MDHEN and SYDVKM. The CDR3 runs 14 residues. The V gene end was trimmed by 6 bases and the J gene end by 7 bases; junction bases not matched to a gene: 7.